These T cell receptor beta chains were read from a single sample in a study of T cell changes during pregnancy in multiple sclerosis. Repertoires were generated with immunoSEQ multiplex PCR, while TCRdb's copy carries only in-frame clones and drops some. This table has around 51,000 clones, roughly 93% appearing once. Material: peripheral blood, obtained in the second trimester of pregnancy. These receptors all come from a female donor with multiple sclerosis, enrolled in a pregnancy study. CDR3s include the opening cysteine and the closing phenylalanine or tryptophan. Each record gives: D gene, clone size, V gene, J gene, CDR3 DNA, CDR3 protein. A D gene is named only where the DNA matches it firmly. Clone size is not always given. Where it is, it says once, few, many or a class for expanded clones.

>-|-|TRBV9|TRBJ2-7
TGTGCCAGCAGCGTAGGGTCTACGAGCGGGCAGTACTTC
CASSVGSTSGQYF
>-|-|TRBV7-3|TRBJ1-1
TGTGCCAGCAGCCCCGGGCCGGGACAAGAAGCTTTCTTT
CASSPGPGQEAFF
>TRBD2|once|TRBV7-9|TRBJ2-2
TGTGCCAGCAGCCCTTGGGGGACTAGGCCCGGCCCGGGGGCCGGGGAGCTGTTTTTT
CASSPWGTRPGPGAGELFF
>TRBD2|-|TRBV4-3|TRBJ2-3
TGCGCCAGCAGCCAAGAGGGACTAGCGTTCACAGATACGCAGTATTTT
CASSQEGLAFTDTQYF
>TRBD2|-|TRBV6-5|TRBJ2-7
TGTGCCAGCAGGCGTAGGACTAGCGGGGACTACGAGCAGTACTTC
CASRRRTSGDYEQYF
>TRBD2|-|TRBV7-9|TRBJ2-3
TGTGCCAGCAGCTTGGGACTAGCGGGAGGGCCCACAGATACGCAGTATTTT
CASSLGLAGGPTDTQYF
>-|-|TRBV4-2|TRBJ2-5
TGTGCCAGCAGCCAAGAATTTACAGGGACAGAGACCCAGTACTTC
CASSQEFTGTETQYF
>-|-|TRBV25-1|TRBJ1-2
TGTGCCAGCAGTGAGGAGGGCACTCCGTGGAATGGCTACACCTTC
CASSEEGTPWNGYTF
>-|-|TRBV6-5|TRBJ1-1
TGTGCCAGCAGTTACTCCGGGGTTGGTAGCGCTGAAGCTTTCTTT
CASSYSGVGSAEAFF
>-|-|TRBV10-3|TRBJ2-5
TGTGCCATCAGTGCCGAGCCTGCCGAGACCCAGTACTTC
CAISAEPAETQYF
>-|-|TRBV7-9|TRBJ2-5
TGTGCCAGCAGCCTAAATGTCGCCCAAGAGACCCAGTACTTC
CASSLNVAQETQYF
>TRBD2|-|TRBV7-9|TRBJ2-7
TGTGCCAGCAGTCGGACTAGCGGGAGGGCCGGATCCTACGAGCAGTACTTC
CASSRTSGRAGSYEQYF
>-|few|TRBV4-3|TRBJ2-1
TGCGCCAGCAGCCCCTCCCTTAGTGAGAGCTCCTACAATGAGCAGTTCTTC
CASSPSLSESSYNEQFF
>TRBD2|-|TRBV27|TRBJ2-2
TGTGCCAGCAGTCCCCTAGCGGGAGGCACCGGGGAGCTGTTTTTT
CASSPLAGGTGELFF
>-|-|TRBV5-6|TRBJ2-6
TGTGCCAGCAGCTCGAGGATATCTGGGGCCAACGTCCTGACTTTC
CASSSRISGANVLTF
>TRBD2|-|TRBV28|TRBJ2-3
TGTGCCAGCAGTTTCTGGACTAGCGGGAGACGGGATACGCAGTATTTT
CASSFWTSGRRDTQYF
>TRBD2|-|TRBV19|TRBJ2-7
TGTGCCAGTAGTATCGAAGCGGGGGGGAGATACGAGCAGTACTTC
CASSIEAGGRYEQYF
>-|-|TRBV2|TRBJ2-1
TGTGCCAGCAGTGAAGACAGCCAGTTCTACAATGAGCAGTTCTTC
CASSEDSQFYNEQFF
>-|once|TRBV5-4|TRBJ2-3
TGTGCCAGCAGCTTACCCAAGATTGAGGATACGCAGTATTTT
CASSLPKIEDTQYF
>-|once|TRBV7-2|TRBJ2-7
TGTGCCAGCAGCTTAGTCGGTGGGGGCGCCTACGAGCAGTACTTC
CASSLVGGGAYEQYF
>TRBD2|-|TRBV7-8|TRBJ2-1
TGTGCCAGCAGCTTAGCGCTCGCTAGCGGGAGGGAGGATGAGCAGTTCTTC
CASSLALASGREDEQFF
>TRBD2|-|TRBV13|TRBJ2-7
TGTGCCAGCAGCTTAGACGGGAGGGCCGGCTACGAGCAGTACTTC
CASSLDGRAGYEQYF
>-|-|TRBV19|TRBJ1-1
TGTGCCAGTAGTATCGGGACATATGTTTTCTTT
CASSIGTYVFF
>TRBD1|-|TRBV5-1|TRBJ2-3
TGCGCCAGCAGACCCACGGGACAGGGAACAGATACGCAGTATTTT
CASRPTGQGTDTQYF
>-|-|TRBV5-1|TRBJ2-2
TGCGCCAGCAGCTTGGGTGGCCAGGGTGGCACCGGGGAGCTGTTTTTT
CASSLGGQGGTGELFF
>-|-|TRBV27|TRBJ2-3
TGTGCCAGCAGTTGGGACTCCACAGATACGCAGTATTTT
CASSWDSTDTQYF
>TRBD1|once|TRBV28|TRBJ1-2
TGTGCCAGCAGTTTAATCGCCCTACAGGGGGCGCACTATGGCTACACCTTC
CASSLIALQGAHYGYTF
>-|-|TRBV7-2|TRBJ2-5
TGTGCCAGCAGCTTTCTCGGTGGGGGGGAGACCCAGTACTTC
CASSFLGGGETQYF
>-|-|TRBV11-2|TRBJ2-3
TGTGCCAGCAGCTTCGACGGAGCAGATACGCAGTATTTT
CASSFDGADTQYF
>TRBD1|-|TRBV11-3|TRBJ1-5
TGTGCCAGCAGCCTTGGGACAGGTAGCAATCAGCCCCAGCATTTT
CASSLGTGSNQPQHF
>-|-|TRBV7-9|TRBJ2-1
TGTGCCAGCAGACAAAGATCCTACAATGAGCAGTTCTTC
CASRQRSYNEQFF
>TRBD1|-|TRBV18|TRBJ2-2
TGTGCCAGCTCACCACCTTTACAGGGGCCCGGGGAGCTGTTTTTT
CASSPPLQGPGELFF
>TRBD2|-|TRBV9|TRBJ2-7
TGCGCCAGCAGCGTGGGGACTAGCGGATCCTACGAGCAGTACTTC
CASSVGTSGSYEQYF
>TRBD2|-|TRBV5-1|TRBJ2-2
TGCGCCAGCAGCTCGACGGGGGGGGCCTCGAACACCGGGGAGCTGTTTTTT
CASSSTGGASNTGELFF
>TRBD1|once|TRBV19|TRBJ1-5
TGTGCCAGTAGTGCGGGACAGGGAACATGGGGCGGGAGCAATCAGCCCCAGCATTTT
CASSAGQGTWGGSNQPQHF
>-|-|TRBV6-1|TRBJ2-1
TGTGCCAGCAGTGGTGACAGGACCTTGTACAATGAGCAGTTCTTC
CASSGDRTLYNEQFF
>TRBD2|-|TRBV6-1|TRBJ2-7
TGTGCCAGCTTGGTGGGAGGGCCCGTATACGAGCAGTACTTC
CASLVGGPVYEQYF
>TRBD1|-|TRBV28|TRBJ1-4
TGTGCCAGCAGTTTAAGACGTCAGGGGGCGGGGGCAGTAGGACTGTTTTTT
CASSLRRQGAGAVGLFF
>TRBD1|once|TRBV29-1|TRBJ2-7
TGCAGCGTTGTAGGGACAGGGGCGACCTACGAGCAGTACTTC
CSVVGTGATYEQYF
>-|-|TRBV6-4|TRBJ2-3
TGTGCCAGCAGTGACGGAGGGAGACCCACAGATACGCAGTATTTT
CASSDGGRPTDTQYF